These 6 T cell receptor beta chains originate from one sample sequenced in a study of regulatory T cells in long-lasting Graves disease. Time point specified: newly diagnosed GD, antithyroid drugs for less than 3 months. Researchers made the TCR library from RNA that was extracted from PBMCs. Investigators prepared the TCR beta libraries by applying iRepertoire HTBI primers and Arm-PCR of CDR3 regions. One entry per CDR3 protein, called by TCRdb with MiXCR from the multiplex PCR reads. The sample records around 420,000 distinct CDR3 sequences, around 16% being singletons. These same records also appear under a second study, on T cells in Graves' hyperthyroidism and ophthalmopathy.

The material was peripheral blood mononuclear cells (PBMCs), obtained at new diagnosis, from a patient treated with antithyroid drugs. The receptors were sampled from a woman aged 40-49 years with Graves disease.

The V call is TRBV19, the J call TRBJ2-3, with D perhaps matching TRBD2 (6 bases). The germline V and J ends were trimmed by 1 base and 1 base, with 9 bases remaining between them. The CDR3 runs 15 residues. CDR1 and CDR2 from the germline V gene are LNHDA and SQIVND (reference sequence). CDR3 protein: CASSIVWEGTDTQYF. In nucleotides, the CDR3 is TGTGCCAGTAGTATAGTGTGGGAGGGCACAGATACGCAGTATTTT.

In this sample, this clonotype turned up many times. Here the CDR3 DNA reads TGTGCCTGGACCCAGGACAGGGACCAAGAGACCCAGTACTTC. Its protein is CAWTQDRDQETQYF. The chain recombines TRBV30 with TRBJ2-5; TRBD1 matches at 8 bases. In germline, CDR1 is GTSNPN, CDR2 SVGIG (reference sequence). The CDR3 has 14 amino acids. The J segment lost 0 bases and the V segment lost 4 bases, leaving 4 bases of the junction unmatched.

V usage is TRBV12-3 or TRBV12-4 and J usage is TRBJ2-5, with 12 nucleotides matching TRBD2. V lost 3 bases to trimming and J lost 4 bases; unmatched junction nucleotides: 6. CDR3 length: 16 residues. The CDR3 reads CASSFYLAGGPETQYF. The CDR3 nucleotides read TGTGCCAGCAGTTTCTACCTAGCGGGAGGGCCAGAGACCCAGTACTTC.

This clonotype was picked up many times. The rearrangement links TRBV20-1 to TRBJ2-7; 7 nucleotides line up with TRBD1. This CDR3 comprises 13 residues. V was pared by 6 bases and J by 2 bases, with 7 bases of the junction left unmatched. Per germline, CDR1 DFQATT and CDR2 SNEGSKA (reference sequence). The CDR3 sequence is CSALKTGAYEQYF. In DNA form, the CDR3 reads TGCAGTGCCCTCAAAACAGGGGCCTACGAGCAGTACTTC.

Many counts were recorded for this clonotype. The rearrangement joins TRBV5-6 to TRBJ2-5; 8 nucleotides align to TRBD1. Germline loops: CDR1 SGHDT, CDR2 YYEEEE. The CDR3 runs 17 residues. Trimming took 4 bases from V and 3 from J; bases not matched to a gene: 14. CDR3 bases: TGTGCCAGCAGCCGGAGGTCCTCACAGGGGGATGAAGAGACCCAGTACTTC. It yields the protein CASSRRSSQGDEETQYF.

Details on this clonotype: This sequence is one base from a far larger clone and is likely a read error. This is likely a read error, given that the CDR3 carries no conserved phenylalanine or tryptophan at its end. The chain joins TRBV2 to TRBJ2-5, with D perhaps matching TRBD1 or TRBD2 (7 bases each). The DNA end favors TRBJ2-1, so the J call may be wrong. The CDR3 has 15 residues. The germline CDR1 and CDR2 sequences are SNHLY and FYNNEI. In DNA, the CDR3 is TGTGCCAGCAGTGAGTCTCAGGGGGGGTGGAATGAGCAGTTCCTC. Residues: CASSESQGGWNEQFL.